Described below is a single T cell receptor beta chain sequence and its context. The sample comes from a study of control samples from healthy donors and cancer patients. The data were produced by immunoSEQ multiplex PCR, yet TCRdb's version contains in-frame clones alone and is incomplete. This table holds more than 35,000 clones, roughly 94% found once. Trimming removed 0 bases from V and 6 bases from J; junction bases left unmatched: 5. The CDR3 runs 16 residues. Germline loops: CDR1 LNHDA, CDR2 SQIVND (reference sequence). The sequenced sample was blood. The sequence was collected from a man in his sixties in good health. The chain has TRBV19 and TRBJ2-1, with 10 bases matching TRBD2. The CDR3 DNA follows: TGTGCCAGTAGTATAGATGCACTAGCGGGAAGCAATGAGCAGTTCTTC. It codes for CASSIDALAGSNEQFF. Variable domain in full (rest from reference TRBV19 and TRBJ2-1): DGGITQSPKYLFRKEGQNVTLSCEQNLNHDAMYWYRQDPGQGLRLIYYSQIVNDFQKGDIAEGYSVSREKKESFPLTVTSAQKNPTAFYLCASSIDALAGSNEQFFGPGTRLTVL.